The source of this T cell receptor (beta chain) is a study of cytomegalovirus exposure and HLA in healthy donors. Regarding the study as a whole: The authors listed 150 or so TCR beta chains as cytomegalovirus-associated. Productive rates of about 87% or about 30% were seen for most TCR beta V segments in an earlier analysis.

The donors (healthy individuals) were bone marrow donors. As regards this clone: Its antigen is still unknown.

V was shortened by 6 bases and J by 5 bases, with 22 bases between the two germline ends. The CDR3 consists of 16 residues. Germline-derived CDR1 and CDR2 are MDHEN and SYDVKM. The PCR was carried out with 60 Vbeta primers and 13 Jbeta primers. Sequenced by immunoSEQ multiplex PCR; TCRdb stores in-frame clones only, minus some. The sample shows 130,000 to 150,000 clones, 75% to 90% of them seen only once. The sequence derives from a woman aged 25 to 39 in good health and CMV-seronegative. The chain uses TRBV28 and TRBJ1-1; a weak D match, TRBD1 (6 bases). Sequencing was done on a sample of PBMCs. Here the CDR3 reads CASRSRYRVGRTEAFF. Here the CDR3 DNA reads TGTGCCAGCAGGTCGAGATACAGGGTAGGTCGAACTGAAGCTTTCTTT.